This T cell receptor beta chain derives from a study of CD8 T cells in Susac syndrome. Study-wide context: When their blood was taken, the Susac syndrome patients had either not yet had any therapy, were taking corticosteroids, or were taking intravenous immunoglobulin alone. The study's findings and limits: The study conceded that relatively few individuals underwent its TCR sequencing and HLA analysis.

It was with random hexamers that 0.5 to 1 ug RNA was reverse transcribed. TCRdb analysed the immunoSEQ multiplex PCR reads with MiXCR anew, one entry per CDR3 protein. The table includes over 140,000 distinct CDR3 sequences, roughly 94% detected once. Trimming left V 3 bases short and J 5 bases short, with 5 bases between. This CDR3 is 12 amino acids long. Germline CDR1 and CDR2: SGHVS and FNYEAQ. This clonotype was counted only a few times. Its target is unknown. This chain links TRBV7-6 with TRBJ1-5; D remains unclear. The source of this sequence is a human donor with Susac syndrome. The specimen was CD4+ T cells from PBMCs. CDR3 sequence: CASSLRDQPQHF. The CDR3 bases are TGTGCCAGCAGCTTGAGGGATCAGCCCCAGCATTTT.